This T cell receptor (beta chain) was recovered during a study of OX40 agonist ivuxolimab in advanced cancers. The CDR3 extends over 13 amino acids. V was cut by 5 bases and J by 6 bases, with 11 bases left in between. Looked up from germline, CDR1 is SGHTA and CDR2 is FQGTGA. Study outcomes and limitations: The study observed clonal expansion of CD4+ and CD8+ blood T cells by week 6 at 0.1 to 3.0 mg/kg.

In the case of this clone: Its antigen is undetermined.

Assay: immunoSEQ multiplex PCR; the TCRdb copy retains only in-frame clones and omits some. The profile shows about 47,000 clones, about 83% of them singletons. The starting material was CD4+ or CD8+ T cells sorted from blood, obtained in a trial of the OX40 agonist ivuxolimab. The TCR was taken from an adult with an advanced solid tumor such as melanoma, head and neck, liver or kidney cancer. The chain combines TRBV7-3 with TRBJ1-5; D call uncertain. Written as DNA, the CDR3 is TGTGCCAGCAGCCAAGAGGCGAGTCAGCCCCAGCATTTT. This codes for CASSQEASQPQHF.